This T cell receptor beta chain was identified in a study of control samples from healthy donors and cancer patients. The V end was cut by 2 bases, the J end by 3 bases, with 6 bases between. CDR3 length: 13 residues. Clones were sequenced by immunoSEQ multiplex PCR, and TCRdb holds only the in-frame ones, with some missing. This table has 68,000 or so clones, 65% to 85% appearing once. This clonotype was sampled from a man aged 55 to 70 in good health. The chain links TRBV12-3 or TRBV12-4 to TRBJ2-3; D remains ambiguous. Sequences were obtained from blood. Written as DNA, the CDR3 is TGTGCCAGCAGTTTATACAGAACAGATACGCAGTATTTT. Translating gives CASSLYRTDTQYF.